The clone carrying this T cell receptor beta chain was detected a few times. The data belong to a study of T-cell reconstitution after alpha-beta-depleted transplantation in children. This CDR3 is built from 16 residues. Germline V gene lookup returns CDR1 SGHRS and CDR2 YFSETQ. V trimming: 2 bases; J trimming: 6 bases; junction bases outside the gene matches: 7. Unique molecular identifiers tagged the TCRbeta library. TCRdb itself ran the PCR reads through MiXCR, one entry per CDR3 protein. Among some 350,000 distinct CDR3 sequences listed, approximately 10% were seen once. The chain links TRBV5-1 to TRBJ2-3; TRBD2 agrees at 12 bases. This sample comprised PBMCs from the stem cell graft donor, obtained from the stem cell graft. The TCR comes from a human donor who donated a stem cell graft to a child with acute lymphoblastic leukemia. For the CDR3, the DNA is TGCGCCAGCAGCTTCTCTAGCGGGAGGGCCGCGGATACGCAGTATTTT. This translates into CASSFSSGRAADTQYF. The whole variable domain, remainder taken from reference TRBV5-1 and TRBJ2-3, is KAGVTQTPRYLIKTRGQQVTLSCSPISGHRSVSWYQQTPGQGLQFLFEYFSETQRNKGNFPGRFSGRQFSNSRSEMNVSTLELGDSALYLCASSFSSGRAADTQYFGPGTRLTVL.